The sequence of this T cell receptor beta chain was determined in a study of blood T cells in healthy people across ages. Study-wide results and limits: It was the long-lived donors that had more naive CD4+ cells and higher diversity than aged donors.

About this clonotype: Its antigen is still unknown.

The germline CDR1 and CDR2 sequences are SQVTM and ANQGSEA. The germline V and J ends were trimmed by 5 bases and 3 bases, with 10 bases remaining between them. This CDR3 has 12 amino acids. Using a J-beta primer mix together with a sample-barcoded 5' primer, a second PCR was run for roughly 7 to 11 cycles. One entry per CDR3 protein results from TCRdb running MiXCR on the 5' RACE reads. The sample holds about 400,000 distinct CDR3 sequences, 45% to 65% seen once. The TCR was taken from a man aged 55 to 70 in good health. V gene TRBV29-1 combines with J gene TRBJ1-2; D unresolved. What was sequenced was blood. The CDR3 reads CSVLRQDYGYTF. The DNA for the CDR3 is TGCAGCGTTCTTAGGCAAGACTATGGCTACACCTTC.